The 15 T cell receptor beta chains given below trace back to one sample, sequenced in a study of control samples from healthy donors and cancer patients. Libraries were prepared by immunoSEQ multiplex PCR; TCRdb keeps only in-frame clonotypes and omits some of them. The sample has about 25,000 clones, 65% to 90% seen once; the top ten hold around 7%. Sequenced sample: PBMCs. The origin of the receptors is a woman aged 60-75 years with head and neck cancer.

J is TRBJ2-7 and V is TRBV4-3; D is unresolved. CDR1 and CDR2 from the germline V gene are LGHNA and YSLEER. There are 15 residues in the CDR3. The ends were cut back, 1 base at V and 1 base at J, with 11 bases in the middle. The CDR3 coding sequence is TGCGCCAGCAGCCAAGTATATGGACCGTCCTACGAGCAGTACTTC. It encodes CASSQVYGPSYEQYF.

This rearrangement joins TRBV2 to TRBJ1-4, with D tentatively TRBD1 (5 bases). Trimming took 6 bases from V and 0 from J, leaving 11 bases between them. This CDR3 region has 15 residues. Germline CDR1 reads SNHLY; CDR2 reads FYNNEI. The CDR3 here is CASRPRQTTNEKLFF. The CDR3 DNA sequence: TGTGCCAGCAGACCCAGACAGACAACTAATGAAAAACTGTTTTTT.

In this sample, this clone turned up once. The rearrangement joins TRBV29-1 to TRBJ1-3; D is unclear. Germline CDR1 and CDR2: SQVTM and ANQGSEA. V lost 2 bases to trimming and J lost 2 bases, with 16 bases between them. CDR3 length: 16 residues. The CDR3 reads CSVETLSPVAGNTIYF. The CDR3 region has the DNA TGCAGCGTTGAAACTTTGAGCCCGGTGGCTGGAAACACCATATATTTT.

This clone occurred once. This chain connects TRBV15 to TRBJ2-2; D gene unclear. CDR3 size: 13 residues. Per germline, CDR1 LNHNV and CDR2 YYDKDF (reference sequence). With 5 bases removed from V and 5 bases from J, the gap between germline ends came to 9 bases. The CDR3 is CATSDYGTGELFF. The CDR3 region has the DNA TGTGCCACCAGCGATTATGGGACCGGGGAGCTGTTTTTT.

The chain employs TRBV30 and TRBJ1-5, with D perhaps TRBD1 (5 bases). There are 15 residues in the CDR3. CDR1 is GTSNPN and CDR2 is SVGIG in the germline V gene (reference sequence). V was cut by 4 bases and J by 6 bases, with 19 bases left in between. The CDR3 nucleotides are TGTGCCTGGAATACGGGCGATGAGAGGGGTCAGCCCCAGCATTTT. It yields the protein CAWNTGDERGQPQHF.

The chain links TRBV9 to TRBJ2-7; D not certain. This CDR3 is 14 amino acids long. V was trimmed by 0 bases and J by 2 bases, leaving 9 bases between them. Germline CDR1 SGDLS, CDR2 YYNGEE. CDR3 loop: CASSVGRGTYEQYF. In DNA form, the CDR3 reads TGTGCCAGCAGCGTAGGAAGAGGTACCTACGAGCAGTACTTC.

Turning to this clone: Lacking the conserved final phenylalanine or tryptophan, this CDR3 likely reflects a read error. Because the CDR3's place on the DNA is in doubt, the DNA is left out and the CDR3 is given as listed by TCRdb. V usage is TRBV10-3 and J usage is TRBJ1-4. The CDR3 comprises 11 residues, both ends counted. In germline, CDR1 is ENHRY, CDR2 SYGVKD. The chain's CDR3 is CAISESGRDLL.

This clone is judged medium-sized. The chain is built from TRBV2 and TRBJ1-3; 9 positions match TRBD1. The germline V gene encodes CDR1 SNHLY and CDR2 FYNNEI. The V segment lost 6 bases and the J segment 4 bases; nucleotides outside the gene matches: 7. The length of the CDR3 is 15 residues. CDR3 DNA sequence: TGTGCCAGCAGCCCTGGGACAGGGTTAGGAAACACCATATATTTT. Amino acid sequence: CASSPGTGLGNTIYF.

V and J are TRBV6-1 and TRBJ2-7; unclear D gene. The CDR3 is made up of 11 amino acids. Germline-derived CDR1 and CDR2 are MNHNS and SASEGT. V dropped 6 bases and J dropped 5 bases, with 8 bases sitting between them. CDR3 nucleotides: TGTGCCAGCAGACGCCTAGACGAGCAGTACTTC. This translates into CASRRLDEQYF.

This chain uses TRBV3-1 (or the pseudogene TRBV3-2) with TRBJ1-5; a possible D gene is TRBD1 (5 bases). This CDR3 contains 15 residues. V lost 0 bases and J lost 11, with 17 bases in between. The germline CDR1 and CDR2 sequences are LGHDT and YNNKEL (reference sequence). The CDR3 sequence: CASSQDGGASRAQHF. For the CDR3, the DNA is TGTGCCAGCAGCCAAGATGGAGGGGCGTCAAGGGCCCAGCATTTT.

This clone was recorded a few times. The chain carries TRBV20-1 and TRBJ2-7, with D unresolved. Germline V CDR1 and CDR2: DFQATT, SNEGSKA (reference sequence). The CDR3 extends over 11 amino acids. The V and J ends lost 6 bases and 3 bases respectively, with 9 bases between them. CDR3 bases: TGCAGTGCCGGCATCAACTACGAGCAGTACTTC. This translates into CSAGINYEQYF.

The chain joins TRBV5-5 to TRBJ2-3; TRBD2 might be the D (5 bases). Trimming pared 0 bases from V and 2 bases from J, leaving 13 bases between. The CDR3 has 16 amino acids. Germline V CDR1 and CDR2: SGHKS, YYEKEE (reference sequence). The CDR3 here is CASSLDPGMNTDTQYF. The CDR3 DNA follows: TGTGCCAGCAGCTTGGACCCGGGAATGAACACAGATACGCAGTATTTT.

This sequence joins TRBV18 and TRBJ1-3; D ambiguous. The CDR3 runs to 15 residues. Trimming stripped 2 bases from V and 1 base from J, with 9 bases between. CDR1 is KGHSH and CDR2 is LQKENI in the germline V gene. The CDR3 spells CASSPSGESGNTIYF. The CDR3 nucleotides are TGTGCCAGCTCACCAAGTGGTGAGTCTGGAAACACCATATATTTT.

The J gene is TRBJ1-3, the V gene TRBV2, with 8 bases lining up with TRBD1. Germline trimming cut 4 bases from V and 4 bases from J; bases unmatched to any gene: 9. The length of the CDR3 is 16 residues. Germline V gene lookup returns CDR1 SNHLY and CDR2 FYNNEI. The CDR3 DNA sequence: TGTGCCAGCAGTGTCGGGCAGGGGGCTTTAGGAAACACCATATATTTT. As protein: CASSVGQGALGNTIYF.

This chain links TRBV10-3 with TRBJ2-7; no clear D. Trimming left V 3 bases short and J 3 bases short, with 6 bases between. CDR3 length equals 12 residues. Germline assignment: CDR1 ENHRY and CDR2 SYGVKD. This CDR3 is CAISDRSYEQYF. DNA for the CDR3: TGTGCCATCAGTGACAGAAGCTACGAGCAGTACTTC.